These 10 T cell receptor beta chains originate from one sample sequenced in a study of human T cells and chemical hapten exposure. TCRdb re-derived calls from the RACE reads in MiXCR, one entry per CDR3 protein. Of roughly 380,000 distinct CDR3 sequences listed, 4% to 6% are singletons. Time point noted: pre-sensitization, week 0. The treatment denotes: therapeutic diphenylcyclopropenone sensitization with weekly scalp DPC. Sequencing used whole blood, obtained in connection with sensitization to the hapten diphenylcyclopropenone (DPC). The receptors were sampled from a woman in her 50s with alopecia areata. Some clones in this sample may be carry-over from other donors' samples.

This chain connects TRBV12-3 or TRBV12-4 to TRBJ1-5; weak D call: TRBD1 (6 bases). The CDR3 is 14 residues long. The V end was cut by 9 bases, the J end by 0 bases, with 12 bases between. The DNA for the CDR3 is TGTGCCAGTGGGTCAGGGGATAGCAATCAGCCCCAGCATTTT. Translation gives CASGSGDSNQPQHF.

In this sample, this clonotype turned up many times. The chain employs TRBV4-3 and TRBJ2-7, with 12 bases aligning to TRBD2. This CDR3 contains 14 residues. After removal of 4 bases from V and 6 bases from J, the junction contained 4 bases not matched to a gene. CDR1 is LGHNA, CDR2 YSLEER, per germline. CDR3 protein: CASSPQTSGSEQYF. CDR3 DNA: TGCGCCAGCAGCCCCCAGACTAGCGGGAGCGAGCAGTACTTC.

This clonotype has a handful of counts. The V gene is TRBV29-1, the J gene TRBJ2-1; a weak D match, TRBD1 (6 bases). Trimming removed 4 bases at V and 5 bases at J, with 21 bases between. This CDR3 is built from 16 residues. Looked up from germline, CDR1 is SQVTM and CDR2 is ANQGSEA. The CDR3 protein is CSVVGGASFLHNEQFF. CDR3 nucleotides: TGCAGCGTTGTTGGGGGCGCTTCGTTCTTACACAATGAGCAGTTCTTC.

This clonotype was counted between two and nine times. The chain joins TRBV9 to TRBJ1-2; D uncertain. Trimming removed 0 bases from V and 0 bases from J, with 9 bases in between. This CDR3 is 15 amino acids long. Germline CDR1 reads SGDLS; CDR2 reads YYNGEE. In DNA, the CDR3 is TGTGCCAGCAGCGTAGGATTCAATCCTAACTATGGCTACACCTTC. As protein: CASSVGFNPNYGYTF.

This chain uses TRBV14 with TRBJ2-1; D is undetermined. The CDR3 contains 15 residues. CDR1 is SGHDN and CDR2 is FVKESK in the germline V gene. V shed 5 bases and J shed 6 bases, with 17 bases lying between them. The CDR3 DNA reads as TGTGCCAGCAGCTCCGGCGAGCTCCTCCCCAATGAGCAGTTCTTC. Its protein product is CASSSGELLPNEQFF.

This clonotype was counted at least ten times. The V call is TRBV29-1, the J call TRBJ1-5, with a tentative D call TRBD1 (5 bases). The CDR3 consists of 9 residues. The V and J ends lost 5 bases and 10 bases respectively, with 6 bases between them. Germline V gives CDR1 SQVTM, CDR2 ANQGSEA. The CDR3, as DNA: TGCAGCGTTCAGGGCCCCCAGCATTTT. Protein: CSVQGPQHF.

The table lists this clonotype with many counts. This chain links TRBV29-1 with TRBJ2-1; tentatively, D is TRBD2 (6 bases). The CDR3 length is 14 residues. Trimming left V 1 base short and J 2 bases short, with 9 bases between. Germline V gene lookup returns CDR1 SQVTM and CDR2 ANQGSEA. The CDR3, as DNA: TGCAGCGTTGAAGGGCGGGACCCCTACAATGAGCAGTTCTTC. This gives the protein CSVEGRDPYNEQFF.

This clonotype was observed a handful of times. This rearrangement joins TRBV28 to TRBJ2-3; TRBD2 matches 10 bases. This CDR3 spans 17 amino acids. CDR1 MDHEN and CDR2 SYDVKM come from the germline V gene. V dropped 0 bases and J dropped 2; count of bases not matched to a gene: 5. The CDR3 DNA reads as TGTGCCAGCAGTTTATGGGCTAGCGGGAGTACCACAGATACGCAGTATTTT. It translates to CASSLWASGSTTDTQYF.

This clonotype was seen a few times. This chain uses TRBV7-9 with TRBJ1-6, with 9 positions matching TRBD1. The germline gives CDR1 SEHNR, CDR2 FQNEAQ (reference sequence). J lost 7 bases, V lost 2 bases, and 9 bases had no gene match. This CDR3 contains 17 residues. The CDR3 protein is CASSLSRTGTGNSPLHF. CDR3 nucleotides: TGTGCCAGCAGCTTATCTAGGACGGGGACAGGGAATTCACCCCTCCACTTT.

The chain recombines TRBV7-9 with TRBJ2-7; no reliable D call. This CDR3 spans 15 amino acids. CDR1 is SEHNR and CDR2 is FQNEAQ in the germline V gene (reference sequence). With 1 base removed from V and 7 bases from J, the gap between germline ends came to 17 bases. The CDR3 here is CASSLGQGKVLEQYF. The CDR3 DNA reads TGTGCCAGCAGCTTAGGGCAAGGCAAGGTGTTGGAGCAGTACTTC.